These 15 T cell receptor beta chains share one sample of origin, sequenced in a study of blood T cell repertoires in COVID-19. The data were produced by immunoSEQ multiplex PCR, yet TCRdb's version contains in-frame clones alone and is incomplete. Among over 250,000 clones, around 91% were seen once, and the ten largest hold around an eighth. Sequencing was carried out using peripheral blood. These receptors were taken from a woman aged 55-70 years with acute or convalescent COVID-19.

The chain recombines TRBV19 with TRBJ2-1; TRBD2 matches 7 bases. The CDR3 runs 12 residues. J gave up 10 bases and V 5 bases, and 5 bases lay outside the gene matches. The germline CDR1 and CDR2 sequences are LNHDA and SQIVND (reference sequence). The CDR3 sequence is CASSGSGSEQFF. CDR3 bases: TGTGCCAGTAGTGGTAGCGGGTCAGAGCAGTTCTTC.

The chain joins TRBV5-1 to TRBJ2-1, with 7 bases aligning to TRBD2. Looked up from germline, CDR1 is SGHRS and CDR2 is YFSETQ. V lost 2 bases and J lost 0; bases outside the gene matches: 8. This CDR3 is built from 17 residues. Here the CDR3 DNA reads TGCGCCAGCAGCTTCCAAGCTAGCGGAATCTCCTACAATGAGCAGTTCTTC. This encodes CASSFQASGISYNEQFF.

CDR3 sequence (DNA): TGCGCCAGCAGCCACCTCAGACTAGCCTATCCTAGCACAGATACGCAGTATTTT. This translates into CASSHLRLAYPSTDTQYF. The V gene is TRBV4-1, the J gene TRBJ2-3, with 7 bases matching TRBD2. The CDR3 covers 18 residues. Trimming took 3 bases from V and 0 from J; bases not matched to a gene: 12. Germline V gives CDR1 MGHRA, CDR2 YSYEKL.

This clone was found once. This chain joins TRBV27 and TRBJ2-1; tentative D call: TRBD1 (6 bases). V shed 6 bases and J shed 4 bases, with 7 bases lying between them. Germline CDR1 is MNHEY and CDR2 is SMNVEV (reference sequence). The CDR3 sequence is 12 residues long. The CDR3 loop reads CASSTGYNEQFF. As DNA, the CDR3 is TGTGCCAGCAGCACAGGGTACAATGAGCAGTTCTTC.

The chain joins TRBV19 to TRBJ1-1; D is unclear. This CDR3 is built from 13 residues. Germline V gives CDR1 LNHDA, CDR2 SQIVND (reference sequence). V was trimmed by 4 bases and J by 1 base, leaving 7 bases between them. The CDR3 bases are TGTGCCAGTAGTAGAACAACGAACACTGAAGCTTTCTTT. Translating gives CASSRTTNTEAFF.

The chain is built from TRBV6-5 and TRBJ2-7, with a tentative D call TRBD1 (8 bases). Trimming pared 5 bases from V and 7 bases from J, leaving 21 bases between. There are 15 residues in the CDR3. Germline loops: CDR1 MNHEY, CDR2 SVGAGI. The chain's CDR3 is CASSLLPAGDREQYF. The CDR3, as DNA: TGTGCCAGCAGTCTCCTCCCTGCGGGGGACAGGGAGCAGTACTTC.

This chain joins TRBV4-3 and TRBJ1-2; D gene uncertain. This CDR3 spans 14 amino acids. CDR1 and CDR2 (germline): LGHNA, YSLEER. Trimming left V 4 bases short and J 2 bases short, with 11 bases between. The CDR3: CASSPSRGNYGYTF. CDR3 DNA: TGCGCCAGCAGCCCCTCAAGAGGGAACTATGGCTACACCTTC.

The chain recombines TRBV3-1 (or the pseudogene TRBV3-2) with TRBJ1-2, with a weak D call TRBD1 (6 bases). The CDR3 consists of 15 residues. With 1 base removed from V and 5 bases from J, the gap between germline ends came to 14 bases. CDR1 is LGHDT, CDR2 YNNKEL, per germline (reference sequence). The CDR3 spells CASSQGAGAIYGYTF. DNA of the CDR3: TGTGCCAGCAGCCAAGGGGCAGGGGCGATATATGGCTACACCTTC.

The V and J genes are TRBV3-1 (or the pseudogene TRBV3-2) and TRBJ1-6, with D perhaps TRBD1 (5 bases). The CDR3 runs 16 residues. In germline, CDR1 is LGHDT, CDR2 YNNKEL (reference sequence). V shed 1 base and J shed 1 base, with 8 bases lying between them. The CDR3 sequence is CASSQVPGSYNSPLHF. The CDR3 DNA reads TGTGCCAGCAGCCAAGTACCAGGGTCCTATAATTCACCCCTCCACTTT.

The genes are TRBV19 and TRBJ1-1; the match to TRBD1 covers 9 bases. Germline V CDR1 and CDR2: LNHDA, SQIVND (reference sequence). The CDR3 spans 15 residues. V lost 4 bases to trimming and J lost 1 base; unmatched junction nucleotides: 4. The CDR3 DNA follows: TGTGCCAGTAGTACCCGGACAGGGGCGAACACTGAAGCTTTCTTT. The encoded protein is CASSTRTGANTEAFF.

CDR3 loop: CATSAGRPGELFF. The CDR3 DNA follows: TGTGCCACCAGCGCAGGGCGGCCCGGGGAGCTGTTTTTT. The chain has TRBV15 and TRBJ2-2; maybe TRBD1 (5 bases). Germline V gene data show CDR1 as LNHNV and CDR2 as YYDKDF (reference sequence). The CDR3 totals 13 residues. Trimming stripped 5 bases from V and 6 bases from J, with 10 bases between.

CDR3 region: CASSFGQTNTEAFF. As DNA, the CDR3 is TGTGCCAGCAGCTTCGGACAAACCAACACTGAAGCTTTCTTT. This chain uses TRBV5-8 with TRBJ1-1; maybe TRBD1 (5 bases). The CDR3 runs 14 residues. Trimming took 2 bases from V and 2 from J, leaving 10 bases between them. From germline, CDR1 is SGHTS and CDR2 YDEGEE.

This clone showed up just a few times. The rearrangement joins TRBV6-2 or TRBV6-3 to TRBJ1-2; TRBD1 might be the D (6 bases). Looked up from germline, CDR1 is MNHEY and CDR2 is SVGEGT. The CDR3 has 13 amino acids. The germline V and J ends were trimmed by 6 bases and 2 bases, with 10 bases remaining between them. The CDR3 loop is CASSKGQNYGYTF. CDR3 nucleotides: TGTGCCAGCAGCAAGGGACAAAACTATGGCTACACCTTC.

This chain connects TRBV19 to TRBJ1-5, with D tentatively TRBD1 (6 bases). The CDR3 has 16 amino acids. The germline V gene has CDR1 LNHDA and CDR2 SQIVND (reference sequence). Trimming pared 0 bases from V and 0 bases from J, leaving 9 bases between. CDR3 sequence reads: CASSIETGSSNQPQHF. In DNA, the CDR3 is TGTGCCAGTAGTATAGAGACAGGCTCTAGCAATCAGCCCCAGCATTTT.

The chain couples TRBV30 to TRBJ1-4; D is perhaps TRBD1 (5 bases). This CDR3 is 15 amino acids long. The V and J ends lost 2 bases and 8 bases respectively, with 18 bases between them. Germline values: CDR1 GTSNPN, CDR2 SVGIG (reference sequence). CDR3 in DNA: TGTGCCTGGAGTCGCCTGGCGGGGGGACGGGAAAAACTGTTTTTT. Protein product: CAWSRLAGGREKLFF.